This paragraph covers one T cell receptor (beta chain) sequence. Germline values: CDR1 SGHKS, CDR2 YYEKEE (reference sequence). The trim removed 0 bases at V and 5 bases at J, leaving 2 bases unmatched. The CDR3 has 14 amino acids. Generated by immunoSEQ multiplex PCR, the TCRdb table keeps only in-frame clones and is missing some. The sample carries about 6,700 clones, around 78% recorded once. The data stem from a study of tumor-infiltrating lymphocytes in localized non-small cell lung cancer. Study-level information: Patients included smokers and never-smokers with various histologies, some sampled after neoadjuvant chemotherapy.

This chain uses TRBV5-5 with TRBJ2-3, with 8 bases fitting TRBD2. This receptor was obtained from a human donor with non-small cell lung cancer. The sample comprised uninvolved lung tissue not adjacent to the tumor. CDR3 sequence: CASSLVGGGDTQYF. CDR3 in DNA: TGTGCCAGCAGCTTGGTCGGGGGGGGAGATACGCAGTATTTT.